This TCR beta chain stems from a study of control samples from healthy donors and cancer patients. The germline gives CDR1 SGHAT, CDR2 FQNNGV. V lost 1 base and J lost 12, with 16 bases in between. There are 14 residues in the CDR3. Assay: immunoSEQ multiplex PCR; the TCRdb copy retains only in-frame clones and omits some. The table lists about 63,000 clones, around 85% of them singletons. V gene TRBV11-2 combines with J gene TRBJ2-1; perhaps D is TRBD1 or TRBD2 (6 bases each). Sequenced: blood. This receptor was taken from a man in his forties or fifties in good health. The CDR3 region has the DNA TGTGCCAGCAGCTTAGTTGGGGGGCCGGCGGGGCAGTTCTTC. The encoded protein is CASSLVGGPAGQFF.